A selection of T cell receptor beta chains follows, all from one sample in a study of response to subunit inactivated influenza vaccine. TCRdb processed the RT-PCR reads anew with MiXCR; each CDR3 protein has one entry. Among around 480,000 distinct CDR3 sequences listed, approximately 11% were seen once. Sequencing was performed on PBMCs from blood, taken roughly 47 days after vaccination. These receptors all stem from a man aged 45-65 years who received an inactivated influenza vaccine. CDR3s include the opening cysteine and the closing phenylalanine or tryptophan. Fields, in order: V gene, clone size, J gene, D gene, CDR3 DNA, CDR3 protein. The D gene is left open where the match is weak. For some rows the clone size is stated as once, few or many, or as a class when expanded; others skip it.

>TRBV5-1|many|TRBJ2-1|TRBD2
TGCGCCAGCAGCTTTACCCTGACTAGCGGGAGCTCCTACAATGAGCAGTTCTTC
CASSFTLTSGSSYNEQFF
>TRBV5-1|-|TRBJ1-1|-
TGCGCCAGCGGTACCGGGACGGCGAACACTGAAGCTTTCTTT
CASGTGTANTEAFF
>TRBV3-1|-|TRBJ2-7|-
TGTGCCAGCAGCCAGGCTAGCTACGAGCAGTACTTC
CASSQASYEQYF
>TRBV20-1|-|TRBJ2-1|TRBD2
TGCAGTGCTAGAGATCTAAGCGGGGGGCAGAATGAGCAGTTCTTC
CSARDLSGGQNEQFF
>TRBV15|-|TRBJ2-1|-
TGTGCCACCAGCAGAGAACGGGGGCCTAACCTTGAGCAGTTCTTC
CATSRERGPNLEQFF
>TRBV14|-|TRBJ2-5|-
TGTGCCAGCAGCCAAGGAGGGACCCTAGAGACCCAGTACTTC
CASSQGGTLETQYF
>TRBV4-1|-|TRBJ2-3|-
TGCGCCAGCAGCCAACCGTTCGGGAAGGTAACAGATACGCAGTATTTT
CASSQPFGKVTDTQYF
>TRBV4-2|few|TRBJ2-5|-
TGTGCCAGCAGCAAAGGGTATCGAGAGACCCAGTACTTC
CASSKGYRETQYF
>TRBV7-6|many|TRBJ2-2|-
TGTGCCAGCAGCCCCGGAGTTGGTTCGGGCGGGGAGCTGTTTTTT
CASSPGVGSGGELFF
>TRBV21-1|-|TRBJ2-3|-
TGTGCCAGCAGCAAATGGAGCCAGGCAAAGGCGCAGTATTTT
CASSKWSQAKAQYF
>TRBV12-3/TRBV12-4|few|TRBJ2-3|-
TGTGCCAGCAGTCAACCCGGCGGGTGGTATAGCACAGATACGCAGTATTTT
CASSQPGGWYSTDTQYF
>TRBV5-1|few|TRBJ2-3|-
TGCGCCAGCAGCCCCGCCTTGACTGAAAGCACAGATACGCAGTATTTT
CASSPALTESTDTQYF
>TRBV12-3/TRBV12-4|few|TRBJ1-5|TRBD1
TGTGCCAGCAGTTTTTTGACAGGGTCGGGCAATCAGCCCCAGCATTTT
CASSFLTGSGNQPQHF
>TRBV27|-|TRBJ1-2|-
TGTGCCAGCAGTACAGGACAGTCTTTCTATGGCTACACCTTC
CASSTGQSFYGYTF
>TRBV15|-|TRBJ2-1|TRBD2
TGTGCCACCAGCGCGGGGGGTGGGAATGAGCAGTTCTTC
CATSAGGGNEQFF
>TRBV12-3/TRBV12-4|many|TRBJ1-6|-
TGTGCCAGCAGTTTCTTAGGGGGTAATTCACCCCTCCACTTT
CASSFLGGNSPLHF
>TRBV7-8|-|TRBJ2-3|-
TGTGCCAGCAGCTTAGTGGTAGGGGCTAAAAGCACAGATACGCAGTATTTT
CASSLVVGAKSTDTQYF
>TRBV7-2|-|TRBJ2-1|-
TGTGCCAGCAGCTTAGCGCCTAGAGACAATGAGCAGTTCTTC
CASSLAPRDNEQFF
>TRBV14|few|TRBJ1-6|-
TGTGCCAGCAGCCAAGCGGGGAGTTCACCCCTCCACTTT
CASSQAGSSPLHF
>TRBV20-1|many|TRBJ2-2|TRBD2
TGCAGTGCGTTAGCGGGAGGGCCCACCGGGGAGCTGTTTTTT
CSALAGGPTGELFF
>TRBV9|-|TRBJ1-2|-
TGTGCCAGCGCGATCGATCAAGACTATGGCTACACCTTC
CASAIDQDYGYTF
>TRBV12-3/TRBV12-4|few|TRBJ1-6|TRBD1
TGTGCCAGCACCCGGGACAGGGTTTCACCCCTCCACTTT
CASTRDRVSPLHF
>TRBV7-2|many|TRBJ2-1|TRBD1
TGTGCCAGCAGCACGGACAGGGTGCTTGAGCAGTTCTTC
CASSTDRVLEQFF
>TRBV10-3|few|TRBJ2-3|-
TGTGCCATCAGTGACGGTAGGGGAGATACGCAGTATTTT
CAISDGRGDTQYF